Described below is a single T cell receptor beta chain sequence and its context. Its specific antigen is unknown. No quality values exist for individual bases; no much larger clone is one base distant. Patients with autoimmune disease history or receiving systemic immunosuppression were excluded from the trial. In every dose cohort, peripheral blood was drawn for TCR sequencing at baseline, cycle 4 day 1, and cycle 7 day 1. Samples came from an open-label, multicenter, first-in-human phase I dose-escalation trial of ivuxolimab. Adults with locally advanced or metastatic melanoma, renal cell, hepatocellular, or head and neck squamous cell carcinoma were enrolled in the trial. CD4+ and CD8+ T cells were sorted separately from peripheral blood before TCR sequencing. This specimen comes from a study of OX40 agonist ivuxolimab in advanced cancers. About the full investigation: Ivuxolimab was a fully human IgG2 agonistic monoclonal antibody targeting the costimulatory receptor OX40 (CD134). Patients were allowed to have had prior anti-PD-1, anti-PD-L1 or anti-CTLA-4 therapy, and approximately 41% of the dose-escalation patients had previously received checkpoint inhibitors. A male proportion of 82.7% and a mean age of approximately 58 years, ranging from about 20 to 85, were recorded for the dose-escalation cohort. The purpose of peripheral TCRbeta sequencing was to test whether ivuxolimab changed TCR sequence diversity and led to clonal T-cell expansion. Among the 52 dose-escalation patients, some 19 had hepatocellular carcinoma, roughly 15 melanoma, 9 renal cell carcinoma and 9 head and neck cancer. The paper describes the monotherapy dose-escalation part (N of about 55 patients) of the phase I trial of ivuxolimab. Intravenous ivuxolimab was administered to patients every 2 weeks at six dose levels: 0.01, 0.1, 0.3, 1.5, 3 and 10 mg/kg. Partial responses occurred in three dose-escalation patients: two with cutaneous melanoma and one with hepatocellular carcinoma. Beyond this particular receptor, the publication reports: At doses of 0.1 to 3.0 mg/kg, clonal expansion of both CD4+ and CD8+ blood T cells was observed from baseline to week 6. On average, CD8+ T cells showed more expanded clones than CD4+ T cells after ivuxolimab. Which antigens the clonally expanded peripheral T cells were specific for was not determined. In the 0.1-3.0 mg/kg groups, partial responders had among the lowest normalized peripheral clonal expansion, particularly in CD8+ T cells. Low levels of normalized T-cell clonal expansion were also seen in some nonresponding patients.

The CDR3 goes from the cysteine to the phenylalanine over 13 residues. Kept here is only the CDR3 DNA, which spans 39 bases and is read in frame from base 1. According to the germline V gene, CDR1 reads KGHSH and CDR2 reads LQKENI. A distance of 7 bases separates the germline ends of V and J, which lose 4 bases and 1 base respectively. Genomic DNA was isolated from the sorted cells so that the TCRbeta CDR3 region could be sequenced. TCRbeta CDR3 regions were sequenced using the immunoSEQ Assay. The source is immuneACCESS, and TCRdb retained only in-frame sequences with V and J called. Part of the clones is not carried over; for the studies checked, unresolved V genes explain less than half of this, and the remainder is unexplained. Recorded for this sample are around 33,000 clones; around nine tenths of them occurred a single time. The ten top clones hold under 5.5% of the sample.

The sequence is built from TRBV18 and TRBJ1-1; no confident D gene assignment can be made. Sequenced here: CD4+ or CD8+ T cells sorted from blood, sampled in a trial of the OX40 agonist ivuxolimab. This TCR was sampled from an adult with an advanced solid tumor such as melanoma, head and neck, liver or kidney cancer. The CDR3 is CASSQDQNTEAFF. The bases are TGTGCCAGCTCACAGGACCAGAACACTGAAGCTTTCTTT.